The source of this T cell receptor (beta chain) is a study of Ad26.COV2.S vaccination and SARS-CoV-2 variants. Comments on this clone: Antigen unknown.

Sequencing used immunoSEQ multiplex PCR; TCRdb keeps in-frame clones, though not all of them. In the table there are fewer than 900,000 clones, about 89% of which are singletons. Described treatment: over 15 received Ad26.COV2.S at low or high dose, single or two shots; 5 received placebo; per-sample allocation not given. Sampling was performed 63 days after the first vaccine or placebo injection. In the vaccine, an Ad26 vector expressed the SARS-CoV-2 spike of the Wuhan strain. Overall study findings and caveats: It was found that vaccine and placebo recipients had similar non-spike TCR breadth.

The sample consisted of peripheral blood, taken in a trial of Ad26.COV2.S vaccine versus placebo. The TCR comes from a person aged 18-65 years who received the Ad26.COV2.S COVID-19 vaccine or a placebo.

The CDR3 DNA reads as TGTGCCAGCAGTTATCCGGGGACGAACACCGGGGAGCTGTTTTTT. This encodes CASSYPGTNTGELFF. The V and J genes are TRBV6-9 and TRBJ2-2, with D possibly matching TRBD2 (5 bases). The CDR3 length is 15 residues. Germline V gene sequence: CDR1 MNHGY, CDR2 SVAAGI. The ends were cut back, 2 bases at V and 0 bases at J, with 7 bases in the middle.